This passage covers 25 T cell receptor beta chains from one sample sequenced in a study of Ad26.COV2.S vaccination and SARS-CoV-2 variants. Sequencing used immunoSEQ multiplex PCR; TCRdb keeps in-frame clones, though not all of them. The table lists about 400,000 clones, 92% of them singletons. This sample's treatment: around 19 received Ad26.COV2.S at low or high dose, single or two shots; roughly five received placebo; per-sample allocation not given. Sample collection was performed on day 63 after the first vaccine or placebo injection. The sequenced sample was peripheral blood, obtained in a trial of Ad26.COV2.S vaccine versus placebo. The receptors were gathered from a person between 18 and 60 years old who received the Ad26.COV2.S COVID-19 vaccine or a placebo.

The J gene is TRBJ1-4, the V gene TRBV28; D is undetermined. This CDR3 comprises 13 residues. Germline V gene lookup returns CDR1 MDHEN and CDR2 SYDVKM. V was clipped by 11 bases and J by 0 bases, with 10 bases between them. The CDR3 here is CAGGRTTNEKLFF. The CDR3 DNA is TGTGCCGGTGGACGAACAACTAATGAAAAACTGTTTTTT.

V is TRBV6-2 or TRBV6-3 and J is TRBJ1-1; D not resolved. Trimming left V 0 bases short and J 0 bases short, with 5 bases between. The length of the CDR3 is 14 residues. Per germline, CDR1 MNHEY and CDR2 SVGEGT. The CDR3, as DNA: TGTGCCAGCAGTTACTCGATAGTGAACACTGAAGCTTTCTTT. Amino acids: CASSYSIVNTEAFF.

The rearrangement uses TRBV10-3 and TRBJ2-7; D possibly corresponds to TRBD1 (6 bases). The V end was cut by 2 bases, the J end by 3 bases, with 8 bases between. The CDR3 is 13 amino acids. Germline CDR1 is ENHRY and CDR2 is SYGVKD. CDR3 DNA sequence: TGTGCCATCAGTGAGGGCAGGGGCTACGAGCAGTACTTC. As protein: CAISEGRGYEQYF.

V usage is TRBV21-1 and J usage is TRBJ2-5; TRBD1 was called by the table and not checked on the DNA. TRBV21-1 is given as a pseudogene. The CDR3 runs 18 residues. In DNA, the CDR3 is TGTGCCAGCAGTCTACCGGGACAGGGGGCGCCGGGGGAAGGGACCCAGTACTTC. Translated, it gives CASSLPGQGAPGEGTQYF.

The rearrangement joins TRBV5-5 to TRBJ1-1, with D maybe TRBD1 (6 bases). CDR3 size: 16 residues. Germline V gene sequence: CDR1 SGHKS, CDR2 YYEKEE (reference sequence). Trimming left V 3 bases short and J 0 bases short, with 15 bases between. The CDR3 spells CASSSQGGALNTEAFF. The CDR3 DNA follows: TGTGCCAGCAGCTCACAGGGTGGGGCCTTGAACACTGAAGCTTTCTTT.

The J gene is TRBJ2-7, the V gene TRBV28; 9 nucleotides line up with TRBD1. There are 14 residues in the CDR3. The V segment lost 4 bases and the J segment 4 bases; nucleotides outside the gene matches: 5. Germline V gene data show CDR1 as MDHEN and CDR2 as SYDVKM. The CDR3 sequence is CASSSAGTGYEQYF. CDR3 DNA: TGTGCCAGCAGTTCCGCCGGGACAGGGTACGAGCAGTACTTC.

The chain is built from TRBV18 and TRBJ1-3; TRBD1 is a possible D gene (6 bases). Per germline, CDR1 KGHSH and CDR2 LQKENI. This CDR3 comprises 16 residues. The V and J ends lost 6 bases and 0 bases respectively, with 15 bases between them. CDR3 sequence reads: CASSLVLDSSGNTIYF. CDR3 DNA sequence: TGTGCCAGCTCGCTCGTACTGGACAGCTCTGGAAACACCATATATTTT.

The CDR3 is CASSSPGLYEQYF. The CDR3 DNA reads as TGTGCCAGCAGTTCTCCGGGACTCTACGAGCAGTACTTC. This sequence joins TRBV6-2 or TRBV6-3 and TRBJ2-7; tentative D call: TRBD2 (6 bases). Germline V gene lookup returns CDR1 MNHEY and CDR2 SVGEGT. Deletions cut 4 bases from V and 3 bases from J, with 10 bases between. This CDR3 is 13 amino acids long.

The chain recombines TRBV5-1 with TRBJ1-6, with D hard to call. The CDR3 sequence is 15 residues long. The germline gives CDR1 SGHRS, CDR2 YFSETQ. The V gene lost 4 bases and the J gene lost 0 bases, with 8 bases spanning the gap. CDR3: CASSPGSSYNSPLHF. The CDR3 nucleotides read TGCGCCAGCAGCCCTGGAAGCTCCTATAATTCACCCCTCCACTTT. Using reference TRBV5-1 and TRBJ1-6 for the parts outside the CDR3, the full variable domain is KAGVTQTPRYLIKTRGQQVTLSCSPISGHRSVSWYQQTPGQGLQFLFEYFSETQRNKGNFPGRFSGRQFSNSRSEMNVSTLELGDSALYLCASSPGSSYNSPLHFGNGTRLTVT.

The chain recombines TRBV4-3 with TRBJ2-7; perhaps TRBD2 as D (5 bases). CDR3 length equals 15 residues. Trimming pared 0 bases from V and 0 bases from J, leaving 9 bases between. Germline CDR1 LGHNA, CDR2 YSLEER. As DNA, the CDR3 is TGCGCCAGCAGCCAAGATGGCGCGGGCTCCTACGAGCAGTACTTC. Protein sequence: CASSQDGAGSYEQYF.

The rearrangement joins TRBV5-1 to TRBJ2-1; 12 bases align to TRBD2. The CDR3 has 15 residues. Germline values: CDR1 SGHRS, CDR2 YFSETQ. V trimming: 2 bases; J trimming: 6 bases; junction bases outside the gene matches: 3. The DNA of the CDR3 is TGCGCCAGCAGCTTCCTGACTAGCGGGGGCAATGAGCAGTTCTTC. Encoded protein: CASSFLTSGGNEQFF.

CDR3: CASSYAYRTGELFF. The CDR3 DNA follows: TGTGCCAGCAGTTACGCGTACAGAACCGGGGAGCTGTTTTTT. The chain carries TRBV6-5 and TRBJ2-2; unclear D gene. The CDR3 extends over 14 amino acids. Trimming left V 2 bases short and J 5 bases short, with 9 bases between. Germline V gene sequence: CDR1 MNHEY, CDR2 SVGAGI.

The chain uses TRBV6-5 and TRBJ1-5; D not resolved. The CDR3 is 13 amino acids. Between the trimmed V and J ends, which lost 0 bases and 6 bases, there was a span of 6 bases. Per germline, CDR1 MNHEY and CDR2 SVGAGI. CDR3 nucleotides: TGTGCCAGCAGTTACTCTAGGAGTCAGCCCCAGCATTTT. Translating gives CASSYSRSQPQHF.

The chain employs TRBV5-8 and TRBJ2-7, with 7 bases aligning to TRBD2. Germline-derived CDR1 and CDR2 are SGHTS and YDEGEE. The length of the CDR3 is 10 residues. This chain's CDR3 is CAGGDYEQYF. The CDR3 DNA reads TGTGCTGGGGGGGACTACGAGCAGTACTTC.

The genes are TRBV10-2 and TRBJ1-4, with 9 bases fitting TRBD1. V trimming: 6 bases; J trimming: 9 bases; junction bases outside the gene matches: 8. The CDR3 has 14 amino acids. The germline gives CDR1 WSHSY, CDR2 SAAADI. DNA for the CDR3: TGCGCCAGCAGGGGGGCAGGGACAGGGCAAAAACTGTTTTTT. This translates into CASRGAGTGQKLFF.

This chain uses TRBV11-2 with TRBJ2-3, with TRBD2 matching 8 bases. Germline assignment: CDR1 SGHAT and CDR2 FQNNGV. Trimming at V came to 5 bases and at J to 3 bases, leaving 10 bases not matched to a gene. The CDR3 covers 16 residues. CDR3 sequence (DNA): TGTGCCAGCAGCCCGGCCGGGGGGGCCAGAACAGATACGCAGTATTTT. Protein: CASSPAGGARTDTQYF.

The genes are TRBV5-4 and TRBJ2-5; 14 nucleotides align to TRBD2. CDR3 length equals 16 residues. CDR1 is SGHNT and CDR2 is YYREEE in the germline V gene (reference sequence). Unmatched junction bases numbered 5, after V lost 4 bases and J lost 3 bases. CDR3 in amino acids: CASSRGLAGGEETQYF. The CDR3 region has the DNA TGTGCCAGCAGCCGAGGACTAGCGGGGGGAGAAGAGACCCAGTACTTC.

The CDR3 reads CASSLGQLANYGYTF. CDR3 sequence (DNA): TGTGCCAGCAGCTTAGGACAGTTAGCTAACTATGGCTACACCTTC. This chain links TRBV7-9 with TRBJ1-2; D may be TRBD1 (5 bases). The CDR3 is 15 residues long. CDR1 is SEHNR, CDR2 FQNEAQ, per germline (reference sequence). V dropped 1 base and J dropped 0 bases, with 9 bases sitting between them.

The CDR3 region has the DNA TGCAGCGTTGAGGGACTTGCCCAAGAGACCCAGTACTTC. Protein sequence: CSVEGLAQETQYF. The gene calls are TRBV29-1 and TRBJ2-5; maybe TRBD2 (6 bases). Germline values: CDR1 SQVTM, CDR2 ANQGSEA. The CDR3 spans 13 residues. Trimming left V 3 bases short and J 1 base short, with 9 bases between.

This clone was seen a single time. The rearrangement joins TRBV10-2 to TRBJ1-1, with D perhaps TRBD1 (5 bases). The CDR3 has 14 residues. V was clipped by 6 bases and J by 0 bases, with 11 bases between them. CDR1 WSHSY and CDR2 SAAADI come from the germline V gene. Here the CDR3 DNA reads TGCGCCAGCAGGGCACGGGGGATGAACACTGAAGCTTTCTTT. Its translation: CASRARGMNTEAFF.

The chain is built from TRBV5-5 and TRBJ1-1, with 7 nucleotides matching TRBD1. The CDR3 has 16 amino acids. J lost 0 bases, V lost 0 bases, and 5 bases had no gene match. Germline CDR1 reads SGHKS; CDR2 reads YYEKEE (reference sequence). DNA for the CDR3: TGTGCCAGCAGCTTGGGAGACAGGGAATTGAACACTGAAGCTTTCTTT. Its translation is CASSLGDRELNTEAFF.

The chain couples TRBV7-8 to TRBJ1-6; D call uncertain. Deletions cut 5 bases from V and 8 bases from J, with 10 bases between. This CDR3 has 13 residues. CDR1 is SGHVS and CDR2 is FQNEAQ in the germline V gene. CDR3 in amino acids: CASSRRVDSPLHF. CDR3 sequence (DNA): TGTGCCAGCAGCCGGAGGGTGGATTCACCCCTCCACTTT.

The rearrangement links TRBV6-5 to TRBJ2-7; D perhaps matches TRBD2 (5 bases). Germline V gives CDR1 MNHEY, CDR2 SVGAGI. V lost 6 bases to trimming and J lost 5 bases, with 17 bases between them. The CDR3 runs to 14 residues. For the CDR3, the DNA is TGTGCCAGCAGGAGAGCTAGCCCCTGGGACGAGCAGTACTTC. Translation gives CASRRASPWDEQYF.

The chain couples TRBV5-1 to TRBJ1-1, with D uncertain. Germline V CDR1 and CDR2: SGHRS, YFSETQ. This CDR3 contains 14 residues. Trimming removed 4 bases at V and 1 base at J, with 11 bases between. CDR3 region: CASSQVTANTEAFF. The CDR3 region has the DNA TGCGCCAGCAGCCAAGTAACAGCGAACACTGAAGCTTTCTTT. Looking up the rest from reference TRBV5-1 and TRBJ1-1 gives the full variable domain: KAGVTQTPRYLIKTRGQQVTLSCSPISGHRSVSWYQQTPGQGLQFLFEYFSETQRNKGNFPGRFSGRQFSNSRSEMNVSTLELGDSALYLCASSQVTANTEAFFGQGTRLTVV.

The chain combines TRBV7-9 with TRBJ1-2; the D is unclear. CDR3 length: 15 residues. Trimming left V 2 bases short and J 0 bases short, with 10 bases between. Germline-derived CDR1 and CDR2 are SEHNR and FQNEAQ (reference sequence). CDR3 nucleotide sequence: TGTGCCAGCAGCTTACCCGATGACCCTAACTATGGCTACACCTTC. Residues: CASSLPDDPNYGYTF.